Listed here are 14 T cell receptor beta chains from one sample, sequenced in a study of T cells in Graves' hyperthyroidism and ophthalmopathy. The CDR3 regions of TCR beta were amplified from RNA transcripts. A set of HTBI primers served as the primers for a first-round RT-PCR of the TCR CDR3. TCRdb independently ran MiXCR on the multiplex PCR reads; one entry per CDR3 protein. The sample shows roughly 290,000 distinct CDR3 sequences, more than 10% of them seen only once. Sequenced input: blood. The source is a woman aged 25 to 39 with Graves' hyperthyroidism that later progressed to Graves' ophthalmopathy.

This clonotype was picked up many times. This chain links TRBV7-2 with TRBJ2-7, with 7 bases fitting TRBD1. J was trimmed by 2 bases and V by 2 bases; bases with no gene match: 0. Germline V gives CDR1 SGHTA, CDR2 FQGNSA. CDR3 size: 13 residues. The CDR3 DNA is TGTGCCAGCAGCTTACAGGGGGCCTACGAGCAGTACTTC. This translates into CASSLQGAYEQYF.

This clonotype was detected only a few times. CDR3 loop: CATSRAGGFDEQYF. CDR3 bases: TGTGCCACCAGTCGGGCTGGTGGGTTTGACGAGCAGTACTTC. This chain connects TRBV15 to TRBJ2-7; D remains ambiguous. Germline V gene lookup returns CDR1 LNHNV and CDR2 YYDKDF (reference sequence). The CDR3 totals 14 residues. The V end lost 6 bases, the J end lost 5 bases, and 17 bases lay between the germline ends.

The sample holds a few counts of this clonotype. V usage is TRBV18 and J usage is TRBJ2-6; unclear D gene. Germline-derived CDR1 and CDR2 are KGHSH and LQKENI. CDR3 size: 16 residues. Trimming shortened V by 1 base and J by 0 bases, and 7 bases separated the two germline ends. This CDR3 reads CASSPRQVSGANVLTF. The CDR3 DNA reads TGTGCCAGCTCACCACGCCAGGTCTCTGGGGCCAACGTCCTGACTTTC.

The rearrangement uses TRBV4-1 and TRBJ1-1, with no clear D. Germline lookup yields CDR1 MGHRA and CDR2 YSYEKL. This CDR3 is built from 15 residues. The germline V and J ends were trimmed by 4 bases and 7 bases, with 19 bases remaining between them. The CDR3 region is CASSLRWAAALEAFF. The CDR3 DNA sequence: TGCGCCAGCAGCCTCCGGTGGGCGGCAGCCCTTGAAGCTTTCTTT.

The chain combines TRBV15 with TRBJ2-5; TRBD1 or TRBD2 may be the D gene (5 bases each). CDR3 length equals 15 residues. The germline V and J ends were trimmed by 4 bases and 3 bases, with 15 bases remaining between them. The V gene's germline CDR1 is LNHNV and CDR2 YYDKDF (reference sequence). For the CDR3, the DNA is TGTGCCACCAGCACCCCCCGGGGCGGTGAAGAGACCCAGTACTTC. As protein: CATSTPRGGEETQYF. Combining the CDR3 with reference TRBV15 and TRBJ2-5 gives the whole variable domain DAMVIQNPRYQVTQFGKPVTLSCSQTLNHNVMYWYQQKSSQAPKLLFHYYDKDFNNEADTPDNFQSRRPNTSFCFLDIRSPGLGDTAMYLCATSTPRGGEETQYFGPGTRLLVL.

This clonotype was seen repeatedly, ten times or more. The chain combines TRBV28 with TRBJ2-7; 9 nucleotides align to TRBD2. Per germline, CDR1 MDHEN and CDR2 SYDVKM. V was clipped by 5 bases and J by 1 base; unmatched bases: 12. The CDR3 has 17 amino acids. CDR3 sequence reads: CASSDTSGTSISYEQYF. The CDR3 DNA follows: TGTGCCAGCAGTGATACATCCGGGACTAGCATATCCTACGAGCAGTACTTC.

This clonotype was counted only a few times. A read error may explain this, as a much larger clone is one base away. The chain has TRBV5-1 and TRBJ1-2; a possible D gene is TRBD1 (5 bases). Germline V lookup: CDR1 SGHRS, CDR2 YFSETQ. V was trimmed by 7 bases and J by 4 bases, leaving 17 bases between them. This CDR3 spans 14 amino acids. The CDR3 spells CASSPDGGFYGYTF. CDR3 DNA: TGCGCCAGCTCTCCGGACGGGGGATTCTATGGCTACACCTTC.

The J gene is TRBJ2-1, the V gene TRBV7-2, with D perhaps matching TRBD1 or TRBD2 (5 bases each). The germline V and J ends were trimmed by 3 bases and 5 bases, with 20 bases remaining between them. The CDR3 contains 17 residues. Germline CDR1 SGHTA, CDR2 FQGNSA. CDR3 coding DNA: TGTGCCAGCAGCTTCGAGAGGGGCTTCGATAAGGACAATGAGCAGTTCTTC. Its protein product is CASSFERGFDKDNEQFF.

This clonotype came up many times. The genes are TRBV27 and TRBJ2-5; no definite D call. The CDR3 is 14 amino acids. With 3 bases removed from V and 1 base from J, the gap between germline ends came to 9 bases. CDR1 and CDR2 from the germline V gene are MNHEY and SMNVEV (reference sequence). The CDR3 DNA reads as TGTGCCAGCAGTTTGGGCCGGCTCCAAGAGACCCAGTACTTC. Protein sequence: CASSLGRLQETQYF.

The chain is built from TRBV24-1 and TRBJ2-3; 12 bases map to TRBD1. The CDR3 runs to 12 residues. The J segment lost 9 bases and the V segment lost 11 bases, leaving 5 bases of the junction unmatched. Germline V gives CDR1 KGHDR, CDR2 SFDVKD. Here the CDR3 DNA reads TGTGCCATTGGGACAGGGGGCTGGACGCAGTATTTT. Protein: CAIGTGGWTQYF.

This clonotype showed up many times. V is TRBV7-9 and J is TRBJ2-1; D not resolved. Trimming removed 3 bases at V and 7 bases at J, with 19 bases between. CDR3 size: 16 residues. Germline CDR1 is SEHNR and CDR2 is FQNEAQ (reference sequence). CDR3 nucleotides: TGTGCCAGCAGCTTGGGTGATGCAGATGTGGGGAATGAGCAGTTCTTC. This translates into CASSLGDADVGNEQFF.

There are many counts of this clonotype. V and J are TRBV27 and TRBJ2-1, with TRBD2 identical over 13 bases. Trimming took 6 bases from V and 7 from J; bases not matched to a gene: 6. The germline gives CDR1 MNHEY, CDR2 SMNVEV (reference sequence). The CDR3 spans 15 residues. CDR3 region: CASRRTSGSKNEQFF. DNA of the CDR3: TGTGCCAGCAGGCGGACTAGCGGGAGTAAAAATGAGCAGTTCTTC.

This chain links TRBV19 with TRBJ2-1, with 7 bases lining up with TRBD1. The CDR3 totals 15 residues. Germline V lookup: CDR1 LNHDA, CDR2 SQIVND (reference sequence). J was trimmed by 3 bases and V by 6 bases; bases with no gene match: 8. The CDR3 reads CASRKQGRYYNEQFF. The DNA for the CDR3 is TGTGCCAGTAGAAAACAGGGGCGGTACTACAATGAGCAGTTCTTC.

With respect to this clonotype: Since a much larger clone is just one base distant, this may be a read error. The chain uses TRBV27 and TRBJ2-1; D tentatively fits TRBD1 or TRBD2 (5 bases each). Germline V lookup: CDR1 MNHEY, CDR2 SMNVEV (reference sequence). V shed 4 bases and J shed 8 bases, with 12 bases lying between them. CDR3 length: 13 residues. CDR3 sequence: CASSWTLGDEQFF. The CDR3 nucleotides are TGTGCCAGCAGTTGGACTCTAGGGGATGAGCAGTTCTTC.